This T cell receptor beta chain was sequenced in a study of cytomegalovirus exposure and HLA in healthy donors (dated by TCRdb to about 2017). Regarding the research as a whole: An earlier analysis of 550 to 700 of the donors reported more than 250 Gb of sequence data and 100 million to 140 million unique TCR beta sequences from roughly 200 million T cells. An early release covering approximately 600 HLA-typed donors comprised approximately 290 gigabases of sequencing data and around 85 million unique TCR sequences. Of the approximately 370 genotyped donors, 65% to 90% were placed in the genetic ancestry cluster associated with self-reported Caucasian donors. The study aimed to test whether signatures of past pathogen exposure could be identified by cataloging public T cell receptors. Using immunosequencing, the study profiled T cell repertoires from 500 to 800 subjects and related those repertoires to cytomegalovirus serostatus. In addition to the first cohort of roughly 700 subjects, a separate validation cohort of around 110 different subjects was used. To predict cytomegalovirus infection status, the study combined high-throughput TCR immunosequencing, statistical association of individual TCRs with disease status, and machine learning. To study patterns of TCR occurrence, a later analysis re-analyzed previously published TCR beta repertoires from 650 to 750 donors and added high-resolution HLA genotyping. In the later analysis, no new phenotypic data were used to find candidate immune exposures; instead, reliance was placed on TCR beta sequences and their occurrence across donors. An earlier analysis of 587 of the donors used high-throughput TCR beta sequencing to judge whether each TCR beta V gene segment behaved as functional or pseudogenic. Donor age, sex, ethnicity and CMV serostatus were compiled together with the repertoire data. A later genetic analysis took genome-wide SNP genotypes for about 55% of the 666 donors and used that subset as a discovery cohort. Every discovery cohort repertoire had been produced on one sequencing platform. Class I and class II HLA loci were covered by the typing at four-digit resolution. The number of donors typed differed by locus, with about 629-640 for A, B, C, DRB1 and DQB1, roughly 550 for DQA1, about 610 for DPA1, and some 440 for DPB1. Several DR-DQ haplotypes were treated as single units for association and clustering because of strong linkage in the cohort. Across some 400 genotyped donors of the cohort, an average of about 240,000 unique TCR beta nucleotide sequences per donor were sequenced, and about a sixth of those sequences were non-productive.

About this clone: This clone's antigen is unknown. Base quality data are lacking; no much larger clone is found one base away.

The study at large found these results: A cluster of highly shared sequence variants was judged likely to represent a technical artifact of the sequencing pipeline. The classifier was reported to diagnose cytomegalovirus status with high specificity and sensitivity in both the original and validation cohorts. Because counts were too low, approximately 15 rarely observed V segments, including chromosome 9 orphons, were excluded from the earlier analysis of a few hundred of the donors. According to a later analysis, TCR association rates differed among HLA loci, with DRB1 alleles showing the most associated TCRs and HLA-C alleles showing the fewest. A later analysis reported that several top co-occurrence clusters appeared linked to parvovirus B19, influenza, CMV and Epstein-Barr virus. While some public TCRs were present in many individuals, most TCR sequences turned up only very rarely across donors. HLA typing was unavailable for some donors at each locus, so association tests used only the typed subset. A few of the identified cytomegalovirus-associated TCR beta chains were confirmed in vitro to be specific for cytomegalovirus antigens. When HLA alleles, especially DR and DQ, strongly co-occurred, attributing TCR associations to individual alleles was difficult. A further reported finding was that TCR beta sequences accurately predicted the HLA-A and HLA-B alleles for most subjects in the first cohort. Compared with equally common non-associated chains, HLA-associated TCR beta chains in a later analysis were more clonally expanded and had lower generation probabilities. Correlated functional status among segregating V segments might be attributable to linkage disequilibrium, but an unknown experimental factor could not be ruled out. The presence/absence analyses assumed that sequencing depth was roughly uniform across donors, and that assumption may not be true. Some IMGT-functional V segments, including TRBV6-2 and TRBV6-3, could not be distinguished by the 87-base-pair reads and were therefore excluded. In an earlier analysis of fewer than 700 of the donors, most TCR beta V segments appeared in productive rearrangements about 90% or about 30% of the time, broadly matching IMGT annotations. The authors suggested that the approach could potentially be extended to other disease states and immunological phenotypes. The study gave a list of 150 to 200 TCR beta chains associated with cytomegalovirus. Compared with the roughly 700-donor mean, donors in an Asian-associated ancestry cluster had fewer N-insertions in productive TCRs, according to a later genetic analysis. This cohort had only TCR beta chains sequenced, and the lack of alpha or paired-chain data limited which features could be detected. A later analysis associated 15,000 to 20,000 TCR beta sequences with specific HLA alleles at a false discovery rate of 0.05. A later genetic analysis associated a missense DCLRE1C variant with V-gene and J-gene trimming of TCR beta chains, and an independent cohort replicated the association. In a later analysis, most CMV-associated TCR beta chains were found to appear HLA-restricted, with HLA associations seemingly driven largely by CMV exposure. CMV serostatus was the only immune exposure information available for the cohort.

V is cut back by 5 bases and J by 6 bases, with 7 bases in the junction unmatched. The CDR3 covers 15 residues, taking in both the cysteine and the phenylalanine. Of all the DNA, just the CDR3 is kept, 45 bases in frame from base 1. The germline V gene provides CDR1 MNHEY and CDR2 SVGAGI. The receptor library was made with the immunoSEQ multiplex PCR assay. The multiplex PCR relied on a mix of 60 forward primers for TCR Vbeta segments and 13 reverse primers for TCR Jbeta segments. The CDR3 region of rearranged TCR beta genes was amplified from genomic DNA with a multiplex PCR assay. The Illumina HiSeq System was used to sequence the amplified TCR beta libraries as 87-base-pair reads. Per the original workflow: Across the 500 to 750 repertoires, a later analysis counted tens of millions of unique TCR beta chains, about 10 million of which were shared by at least two donors. To remove PCR and sequencing errors, raw reads were error-corrected and collapsed into unique sequences using a nearest-neighbor algorithm that merged closely related sequences. V, D and J gene segments were assigned by aligning CDR3 sequences to IMGT reference sequences. Each retained sequence needed at least a six-nucleotide match to both a V gene segment and a J gene segment. Rearrangements were classified as productive when the CDR3 lacked stop codons and remained in frame with V and J, and all other rearrangements were classified as non-productive. Following IMGT convention, CDR3 was defined as the stretch from the second conserved V-encoded cysteine up to the conserved J-encoded phenylalanine. The earlier analysis of some 580 of the donors excluded any sequence lacking an unambiguous match to a single V gene segment. In an earlier analysis of some 590 of the donors, V segments were called functional above 56.7% productive rearrangements and were called segregating when the between-donor standard deviation exceeded 5%. A statistical classification framework was developed to diagnose cytomegalovirus status using the catalog of TCR beta chain sequences. In a later analysis, V and J genes were assigned by comparing TCR nucleotide sequences against IMGT/GENE-DB human TR gene sequences. In a later analysis, CDR3 sequences and most-parsimonious VDJ recombination scenarios were assigned using the TCRdist pipeline. A later analysis defined each TCR beta chain by its CDR3 amino acid sequence plus V-gene family, and excluded reads lacking a unique V-gene family. To address suspected cross-contamination and a sequencing artifact, a later analysis removed approximately 600 highly shared, low-generation-probability nucleotide sequences. In a later analysis, a clonal expansion index was calculated for each public chain from normalized within-repertoire ranks of inferred template counts. A later analysis computed generation probabilities with a VDJ recombination model fitted to out-of-frame rearrangements, and checked the results against IGoR. In a later analysis, hypergeometric tests were used to score TCR-TCR, TCR-HLA and TCR-CMV co-occurrence, with a repertoire-size bias correction applied to TCR pairs. False discovery rates were estimated in a later analysis by permuting HLA or CMV assignments 20 times. A later analysis grouped co-occurring TCRs with DBSCAN, adding TCRdist sequence similarity when clustering within HLA-allele-positive subsets. For co-occurrence clustering, repertoires with fewer than 30,000 or more than 120,000 public chains were excluded, along with a handful of repertoires with anomalous nucleotide sharing. TCRdb retrieved this table from immuneACCESS and kept in-frame rearrangements only. Not all clones are present; in checked studies, unresolved V genes account for under half, and no reason is known for the remainder. D and trimming were read from the DNA, whereas the V and J calls and clone size are those reported in that table. The table for this sample lists about 150,000 clones; 75% to 85% of them were counted only once. Of the sample, about 4% falls within the top ten clones.

The cohort consisted of some 730 healthy bone marrow donors. At the time of sampling, every cohort member was nominally healthy, though immune exposures that went unrecorded were likely present. CMV serostatus was recorded as positive for 289 and negative for 352 of the 666 cohort members, whereas no CMV serostatus was recorded for the donor in question. Each donor provided a peripheral blood sample, and peripheral blood mononuclear cells were used for TCR beta sequencing. Genomic DNA extraction from the blood cell samples was performed with the Qiagen DNeasy Blood Extraction Kit. The TCR was taken from a human donor in good health. Sample: PBMCs. Here the chain combines TRBV6-5 and TRBJ1-6, with TRBD1 identical over 7 junction bases. The CDR3 corresponds to CASSPGTVRNSPLHF. In nucleotides, the sequence is TGTGCCAGCAGTCCCGGGACAGTGCGTAATTCACCCCTCCACTTT.